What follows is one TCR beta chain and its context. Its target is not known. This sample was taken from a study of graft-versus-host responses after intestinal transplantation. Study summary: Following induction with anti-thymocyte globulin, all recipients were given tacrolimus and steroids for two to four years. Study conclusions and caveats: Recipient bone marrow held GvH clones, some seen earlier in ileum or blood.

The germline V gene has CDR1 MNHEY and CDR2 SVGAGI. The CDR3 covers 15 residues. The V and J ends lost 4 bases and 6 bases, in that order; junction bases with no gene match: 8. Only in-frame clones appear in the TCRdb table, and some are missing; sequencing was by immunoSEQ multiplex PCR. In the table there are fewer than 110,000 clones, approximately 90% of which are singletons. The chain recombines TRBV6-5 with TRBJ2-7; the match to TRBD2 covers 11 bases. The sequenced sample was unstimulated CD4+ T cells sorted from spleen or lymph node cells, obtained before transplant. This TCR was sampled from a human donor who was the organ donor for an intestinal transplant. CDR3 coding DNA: TGTGCCAGCAGTTCCACTAGCGGGAGAGGCCCCGAGCAGTACTTC. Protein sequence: CASSSTSGRGPEQYF.